A single TCR beta chain is shown here with its context. The assay was immunoSEQ multiplex PCR, and TCRdb's table has in-frame clones only and misses some. The table shows around 250,000 clones, with roughly 80% occurring only once. V was cut by 4 bases and J by 5 bases, with 11 bases left in between. The V gene's germline CDR1 is SGHAT and CDR2 FQDESV (reference sequence). CDR3 length equals 13 residues. This record belongs to a study of blood T cell repertoires in COVID-19. Whole-study context: PBMCs, B-cell-depleted T cells, or T cells were the source of the cDNA or gDNA that made up the material.

The sample consisted of PBMCs or T cells enriched from blood (not recorded which). This rearrangement joins TRBV11-1 to TRBJ2-5, with D uncertain. The clonotype originates from a man between 45 and 60 years old who had recovered from COVID-19. Here the CDR3 DNA reads TGTGCCAGCAGCTATAGCCGCGTGGAGACCCAGTACTTC. Protein: CASSYSRVETQYF.